This entry features one T cell receptor beta chain sequence. What it binds is not known. These data come from a study of Ad26.COV2.S vaccination and SARS-CoV-2 variants. Study context: Doses of Ad26.COV2.S were injected into muscle once or twice, 56 days apart.

Assay: immunoSEQ multiplex PCR; the TCRdb copy retains only in-frame clones and omits some. This table has 300,000 to 400,000 clones, around four fifths appearing once. Treatment defined: some 20 received Ad26.COV2.S at low or high dose, single or two shots; about 5 received placebo; per-sample allocation not given. Samples analyzed were those drawn on day 63 after the first vaccine or placebo injection. Boston supplied an adult donor aged 18-55 years. Study-wide points: Vaccine recipients posted higher spike-specific TCR breadth than their placebo counterparts.

This clonotype was sampled from a person aged 18 to 65 who received the Ad26.COV2.S COVID-19 vaccine or a placebo. The input for sequencing was peripheral blood, taken in a trial of Ad26.COV2.S vaccine versus placebo.

The CDR3 region has the DNA TGTGCCAGCAGTCTCGGTTCAGGAAGCACAGATACGCAGTATTTT. This gives the protein CASSLGSGSTDTQYF. The chain employs TRBV6-5 and TRBJ2-3, with D uncertain. Per germline, CDR1 MNHEY and CDR2 SVGAGI. The CDR3 is 15 amino acids. Trimming stripped 5 bases from V and 0 bases from J, with 12 bases between.